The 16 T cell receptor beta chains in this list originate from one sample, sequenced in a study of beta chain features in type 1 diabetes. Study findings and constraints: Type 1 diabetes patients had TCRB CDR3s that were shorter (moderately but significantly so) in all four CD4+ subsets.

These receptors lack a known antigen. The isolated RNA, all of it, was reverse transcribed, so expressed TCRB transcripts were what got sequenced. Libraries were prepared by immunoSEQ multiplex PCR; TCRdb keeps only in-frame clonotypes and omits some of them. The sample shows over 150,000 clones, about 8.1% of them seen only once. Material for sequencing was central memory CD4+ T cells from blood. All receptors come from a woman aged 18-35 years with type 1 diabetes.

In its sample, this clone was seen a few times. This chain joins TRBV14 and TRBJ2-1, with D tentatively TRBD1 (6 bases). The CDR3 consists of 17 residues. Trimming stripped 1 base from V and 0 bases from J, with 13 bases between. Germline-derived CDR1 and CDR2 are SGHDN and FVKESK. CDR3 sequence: CASSQALRGRSYNEQFF. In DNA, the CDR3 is TGTGCCAGCAGCCAAGCCCTCAGGGGTCGCTCCTACAATGAGCAGTTCTTC.

This chain's CDR3 is CASSEGPELYGYTF. As DNA, the CDR3 is TGTGCCAGTTCCGAGGGCCCGGAACTCTATGGCTACACCTTC. The chain combines TRBV28 with TRBJ1-2; no clear D gene. The germline CDR1 and CDR2 sequences are MDHEN and SYDVKM. This CDR3 is built from 14 residues. V was shortened by 9 bases and J by 4 bases, with 18 bases between the two germline ends.

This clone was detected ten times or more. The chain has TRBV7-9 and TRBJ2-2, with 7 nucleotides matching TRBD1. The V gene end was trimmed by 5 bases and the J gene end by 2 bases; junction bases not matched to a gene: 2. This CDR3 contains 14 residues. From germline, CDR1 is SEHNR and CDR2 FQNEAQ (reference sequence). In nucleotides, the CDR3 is TGTGCCAGCAGCAGACAGGGCAACACCGGGGAGCTGTTTTTT. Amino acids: CASSRQGNTGELFF.

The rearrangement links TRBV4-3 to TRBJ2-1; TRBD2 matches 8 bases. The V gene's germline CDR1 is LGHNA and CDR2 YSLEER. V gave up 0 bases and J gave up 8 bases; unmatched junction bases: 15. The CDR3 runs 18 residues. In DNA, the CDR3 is TGCGCCAGCAGCCAAGAGGGAGGGTTCCGGGAGGGAGGTGATGAGCAGTTCTTC. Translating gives CASSQEGGFREGGDEQFF.

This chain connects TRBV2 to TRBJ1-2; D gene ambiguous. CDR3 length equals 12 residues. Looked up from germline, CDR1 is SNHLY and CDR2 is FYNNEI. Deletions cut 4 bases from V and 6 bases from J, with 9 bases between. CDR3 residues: CASSGGDNGYTF. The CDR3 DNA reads TGTGCCAGCAGTGGCGGGGATAATGGCTACACCTTC.

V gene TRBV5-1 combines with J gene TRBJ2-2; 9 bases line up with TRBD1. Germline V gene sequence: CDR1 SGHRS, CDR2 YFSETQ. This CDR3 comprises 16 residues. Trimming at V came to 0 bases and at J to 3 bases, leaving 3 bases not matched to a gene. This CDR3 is CASSLGDRGDTGELFF. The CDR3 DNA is TGCGCCAGCAGCTTGGGAGACAGGGGGGACACCGGGGAGCTGTTTTTT.

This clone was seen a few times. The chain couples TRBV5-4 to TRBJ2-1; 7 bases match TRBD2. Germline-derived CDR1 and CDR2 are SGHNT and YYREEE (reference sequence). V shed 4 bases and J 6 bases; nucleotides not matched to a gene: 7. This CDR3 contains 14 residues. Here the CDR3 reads CASSGSRTSNEQFF. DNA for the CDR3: TGTGCCAGCAGCGGGTCACGGACTAGCAATGAGCAGTTCTTC.

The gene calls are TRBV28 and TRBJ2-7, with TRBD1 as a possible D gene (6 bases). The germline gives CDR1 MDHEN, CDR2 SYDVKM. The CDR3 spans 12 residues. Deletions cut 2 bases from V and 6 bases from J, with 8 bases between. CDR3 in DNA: TGTGCCAGCAGTTTAAAGGGGGTCGAGCAGTACTTC. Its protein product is CASSLKGVEQYF.

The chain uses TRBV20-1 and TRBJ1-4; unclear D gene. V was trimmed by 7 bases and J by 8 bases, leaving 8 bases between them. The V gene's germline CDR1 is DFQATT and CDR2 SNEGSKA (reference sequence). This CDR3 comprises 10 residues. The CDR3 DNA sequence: TGCAGTGGCGGGCCCGAAAAACTGTTTTTT. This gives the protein CSGGPEKLFF.

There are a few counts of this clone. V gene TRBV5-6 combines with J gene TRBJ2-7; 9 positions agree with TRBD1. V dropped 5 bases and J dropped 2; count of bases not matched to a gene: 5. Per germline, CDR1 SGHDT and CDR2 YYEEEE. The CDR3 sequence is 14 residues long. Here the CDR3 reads CASRDRGYTYEQYF. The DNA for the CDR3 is TGTGCCAGCAGGGACAGGGGTTATACCTACGAGCAGTACTTC.

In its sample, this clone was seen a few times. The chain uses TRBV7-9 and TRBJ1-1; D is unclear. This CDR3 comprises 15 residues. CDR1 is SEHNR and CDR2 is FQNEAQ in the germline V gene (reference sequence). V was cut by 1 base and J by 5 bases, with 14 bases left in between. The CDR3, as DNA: TGTGCCAGCAGCTTAGTGTCGGGAGGGTGGACTGAAGCTTTCTTT. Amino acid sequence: CASSLVSGGWTEAFF.

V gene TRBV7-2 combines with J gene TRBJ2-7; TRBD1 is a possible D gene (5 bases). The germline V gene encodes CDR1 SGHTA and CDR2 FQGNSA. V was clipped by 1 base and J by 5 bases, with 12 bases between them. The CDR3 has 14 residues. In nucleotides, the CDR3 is TGTGCCAGCAGCTTAGAGTCCCGACAGAACGAGCAGTACTTC. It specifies CASSLESRQNEQYF. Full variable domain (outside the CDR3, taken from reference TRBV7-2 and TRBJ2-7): GAGVSQSPSNKVTEKGKDVELRCDPISGHTALYWYRQSLGQGLEFLIYFQGNSAPDKSGLPSDRFSAERTGGSVSTLTIQRTQQEDSAVYLCASSLESRQNEQYFGPGTRLTVT.

This chain's CDR3 is CASSLGGPPGDTQYF. The DNA of the CDR3 is TGTGCCAGCAGCTTAGGGGGGCCCCCCGGAGATACGCAGTATTTT. The chain recombines TRBV7-2 with TRBJ2-3; D possibly corresponds to TRBD1 (6 bases). There are 15 residues in the CDR3. Trimming took 1 base from V and 5 from J, leaving 13 bases between them. CDR1 and CDR2 from the germline V gene are SGHTA and FQGNSA.

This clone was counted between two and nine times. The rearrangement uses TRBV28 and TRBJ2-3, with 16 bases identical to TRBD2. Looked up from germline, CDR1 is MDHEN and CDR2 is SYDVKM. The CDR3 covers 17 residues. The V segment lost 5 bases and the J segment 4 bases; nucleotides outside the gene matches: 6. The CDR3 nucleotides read TGTGCCAGCAGTGGGACTAGCGGGAGGGGGAGGGCAGATACGCAGTATTTT. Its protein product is CASSGTSGRGRADTQYF.

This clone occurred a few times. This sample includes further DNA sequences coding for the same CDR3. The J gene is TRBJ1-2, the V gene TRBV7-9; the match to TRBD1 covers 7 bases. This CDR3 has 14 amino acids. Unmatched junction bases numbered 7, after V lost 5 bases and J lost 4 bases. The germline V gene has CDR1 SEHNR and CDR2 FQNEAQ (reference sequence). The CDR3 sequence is CASSRQQGSYGYTF. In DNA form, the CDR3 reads TGTGCCAGCAGCCGTCAACAGGGGAGCTATGGCTACACCTTC.

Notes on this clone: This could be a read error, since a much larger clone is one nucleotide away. Here the CDR3 reads CASSRGQVNQPQHF. Written as DNA, the CDR3 is TGTGCCAGCAGCCGGGGACAGGTCAATCAGCCCCAGCATTTT. The rearrangement uses TRBV13 and TRBJ1-5, with 8 bases lining up with TRBD1. V lost 5 bases, J lost 3 bases, and 3 bases stayed unmatched. Germline V lookup: CDR1 PRHDT, CDR2 FYEKMQ (reference sequence). The CDR3 consists of 14 residues.